Listed here are 14 T cell receptor beta chains from one sample, sequenced in a study of tumor and adjacent non-tumor tissue in lung cancer. The template was RNA from unsorted bulk tissue. The library came from three nested PCR rounds adapted from ARM-PCR protocols. Each CDR3 protein gets one entry after TCRdb re-called the multiplex PCR reads with MiXCR. The sample holds about 80,000 distinct CDR3 sequences, over 60% seen once. Sequenced material: lung tumor tissue. The receptors here all came from a woman in her forties with non-small cell lung cancer.

V usage is TRBV6-5 and J usage is TRBJ2-2; D possibly corresponds to TRBD2 (6 bases). Germline V gene sequence: CDR1 MNHEY, CDR2 SVGAGI. The CDR3 contains 13 residues. V was clipped by 8 bases and J by 7 bases, with 14 bases between them. This CDR3 is CASAASAGGELFF. The CDR3 DNA is TGTGCCAGCGCCGCTAGCGCCGGCGGGGAGCTGTTTTTT.

The chain has TRBV11-2 and TRBJ1-1, with 8 bases matching TRBD1. Unmatched junction bases numbered 11, after V lost 9 bases and J lost 5 bases. The CDR3 extends over 14 amino acids. CDR1 SGHAT and CDR2 FQNNGV come from the germline V gene. CDR3: CASSPVTGGTEAFF. The CDR3 DNA sequence: TGTGCCAGTAGCCCTGTTACAGGGGGTACTGAAGCTTTCTTT.

This clonotype was counted a single time. One end of the junction varies from germline; a read error may be responsible. V and J are TRBV11-2 and TRBJ1-4, with D unresolved. This CDR3 has 16 residues. The germline V gene has CDR1 SGHAT and CDR2 FQNNGV. The CDR3 nucleotides are TGTACCAGCAGCCAAATAGTTACCCTGAGTAGTGAAAAACTGTTTTTT. Translating gives CTSSQIVTLSSEKLFF.

As to this clonotype: No conserved phenylalanine or tryptophan is present at the end of the CDR3, so a read error is the likely explanation. No DNA is shown, since the ends of the CDR3 on it are uncertain; the CDR3 is the one TCRdb lists. V is TRBV11-1 and J is TRBJ1-4; the table's D gene call, TRBD1, was not cross checked with the DNA. The CDR3 totals 16 residues, both ends included. The germline V gene has CDR1 SGHAT and CDR2 FQDESV (reference sequence). The CDR3 loop reads CASSLDYETGTEKQFL.

This clonotype came up a few times. CDR3 residues: CASSRASGGEETQYF. The DNA for the CDR3 is TGCGCCAGCAGCCGGGCTAGCGGGGGGGAAGAGACCCAGTACTTC. The chain combines TRBV5-1 with TRBJ2-5; 12 positions agree with TRBD2. Germline V gives CDR1 SGHRS, CDR2 YFSETQ. V shed 4 bases and J 3 bases; nucleotides not matched to a gene: 4. The CDR3 covers 15 residues. The whole variable domain, filled in from reference TRBV5-1 and TRBJ2-5, reads KAGVTQTPRYLIKTRGQQVTLSCSPISGHRSVSWYQQTPGQGLQFLFEYFSETQRNKGNFPGRFSGRQFSNSRSEMNVSTLELGDSALYLCASSRASGGEETQYFGPGTRLLVL.

This clonotype showed up just once. J is TRBJ2-7 and V is TRBV6-1; D may match TRBD1 or TRBD2 (6 bases each). The germline V and J ends were trimmed by 7 bases and 3 bases, with 22 bases remaining between them. CDR1 and CDR2 from the germline V gene are MNHNS and SASEGT. The CDR3 is 16 residues long. DNA of the CDR3: TGTGCCAGCATTTTCAATGGAGGGGGGACGGACTACGAGCAGTACTTC. This translates into CASIFNGGGTDYEQYF.

V gene TRBV20-1 combines with J gene TRBJ2-1, with D tentatively TRBD2 (5 bases). Trimming shortened V by 2 bases and J by 7 bases, and 12 bases separated the two germline ends. This CDR3 is built from 13 residues. In germline, CDR1 is DFQATT, CDR2 SNEGSKA (reference sequence). The CDR3 DNA reads TGCAGTGCTAGAACTAGTCCCCGGAATGAGCAGTTCTTC. Translated: CSARTSPRNEQFF.

For this clonotype: A read error is possible here, since a much larger clone lies one base away. Likely a read error: the CDR3 ends without its conserved phenylalanine or tryptophan. V usage is TRBV6-4 and J usage is TRBJ2-3; D gene unclear. Germline V lookup: CDR1 MRHNA, CDR2 SNTAGT. The CDR3 extends over 15 amino acids. Trimming left V 0 bases short and J 1 base short, with 8 bases between. CDR3 coding DNA: TGTGCCAGCAGTGACTCTGGCGAGGGCACAGATACGCAGTATATT. Amino acid sequence: CASSDSGEGTDTQYI.

With regard to this clonotype: One end of the junction does not line up with germline, which may come from a read error. This rearrangement joins TRBV14 to TRBJ2-6; D call uncertain. Germline assignment: CDR1 SGHDN and CDR2 FVKESK. CDR3 length equals 13 residues. CDR3 coding DNA: TGTGTCAGCAGCCGTACTGGGGTCAACGTCCTGACTTTC. This sequence encodes CVSSRTGVNVLTF. The variable domain in full, completed from reference TRBV14 and TRBJ2-6, reads EAGVTQFPSHSVIEKGQTVTLRCDPISGHDNLYWYRRVMGKEIKFLLHFVKESKQDESGMPNNRFLAERTGGTYSTLKVQPAELEDSGVYFCVSSRTGVNVLTFGAGSRLTVL.

For this clonotype: Sequence at one end of the junction differs from germline and may be a read error. The chain has TRBV6-2 or TRBV6-3 and TRBJ2-1; D unresolved. CDR1 and CDR2 from the germline V gene are MNHEY and SVGEGT. CDR3 length: 13 amino acids. The CDR3 reads CASKRKSYNEQFF. The DNA of the CDR3 is TGTGCCAGCAAGAGGAAATCCTACAATGAGCAATTCTTC.

Concerning this clonotype itself: This may arise from a read error, as a much more abundant clone is one base away. The V gene is TRBV28, the J gene TRBJ1-2; D is ambiguous. Germline V gene lookup returns CDR1 MDHEN and CDR2 SYDVKM. CDR3 size: 14 residues. CDR3 in amino acids: CACSLVAAYYGYTF. The CDR3 coding sequence is TGTGCCTGCAGTTTAGTGGCAGCCTACTATGGCTACACCTTC.

The V and J genes are TRBV12-3 or TRBV12-4 and TRBJ2-3, with D possibly being TRBD1 (7 bases). The CDR3 extends over 16 amino acids. V was shortened by 9 bases and J by 4 bases, with 23 bases between the two germline ends. CDR3 bases: TGTGCCAGTTCCTCTCAGGGGGTCGGGGGTCCAGATACGCAGTATTTT. It codes for CASSSQGVGGPDTQYF.

V and J are TRBV21-1 and TRBJ2-1; no check of the table's D call, TRBD2, against the DNA was made. TRBV21-1 has pseudogene status. This CDR3 has 17 residues. The CDR3 DNA reads as TGTGCCAGCAGCAAAGAGGAGGGGGCTAGCGACTACAATGAGCAGTTCTTC. This sequence encodes CASSKEEGASDYNEQFF.

The chain employs TRBV11-2 and TRBJ2-5; D is perhaps TRBD1 or TRBD2 (5 bases each). Looked up from germline, CDR1 is SGHAT and CDR2 is FQNNGV. This CDR3 has 12 amino acids. Trimming left V 10 bases short and J 6 bases short, with 15 bases between. The CDR3 loop is CAICLEGKTQYF. The DNA of the CDR3 is TGTGCCATCTGCTTAGAGGGGAAGACCCAGTACTTC.